This T cell receptor (beta chain) was recovered during a study of CXCR3-negative and CXCR3-positive naive CD8 T cells. Preparation of TRB cDNA libraries relied on 5' RACE carrying UMI labels. Using the 5' RACE reads, TCRdb records one entry per CDR3 protein without DNA. In all, the sample yields 84,000 or so distinct CDR3 sequences. In germline, CDR1 is LGHNA, CDR2 YSLEER. This CDR3 has 16 residues. As for this clonotype: Its antigen is unknown.

Overall study findings and caveats: The TRB CDR3s that CXCR3-positive naive cells carried were more hydrophobic than those of CXCR3-negative naive cells.

The chain carries TRBV4-3 and TRBJ2-7; the TCRdb call, TRBD2, lacks DNA for checking. The sequenced material came from naive CXCR3+ CD8+ T cells from blood. Described subset: CD45RO-CCR7+CD27+CD95- naive CD8+ T cells expressing CXCR3 (TNR3+). The origin of this receptor is a human donor in good health. Some clones in this sample may be carry-over from other donors' samples. This CDR3 is CASSQEGTSGAYEQYF.